This TCR beta chain was identified during a study of beta chain features in type 1 diabetes. TCRB transcripts that were expressed got sequenced, as all of the isolated RNA had been reverse transcribed. Some clones are missing from TCRdb's copy, which holds only in-frame ones; the method was immunoSEQ multiplex PCR. Among 250,000 to 300,000 clones, under 8.5% were seen once, and the ten largest hold more than 0.9%. The CDR3 is 13 residues long. With 5 bases removed from V and 6 bases from J, the gap between germline ends came to 12 bases. CDR1 is SGHRS, CDR2 YFSETQ, per germline. The sample consisted of central memory CD4+ T cells from blood. The receptor was derived from a woman between 18 and 29 years old in good health. V usage is TRBV5-1 and J usage is TRBJ1-5, with D possibly TRBD1 on 5 matching bases. The CDR3 protein is CASRGGDGQPQHF. The CDR3 coding sequence is TGCGCCAGCAGGGGAGGGGATGGTCAGCCCCAGCATTTT.